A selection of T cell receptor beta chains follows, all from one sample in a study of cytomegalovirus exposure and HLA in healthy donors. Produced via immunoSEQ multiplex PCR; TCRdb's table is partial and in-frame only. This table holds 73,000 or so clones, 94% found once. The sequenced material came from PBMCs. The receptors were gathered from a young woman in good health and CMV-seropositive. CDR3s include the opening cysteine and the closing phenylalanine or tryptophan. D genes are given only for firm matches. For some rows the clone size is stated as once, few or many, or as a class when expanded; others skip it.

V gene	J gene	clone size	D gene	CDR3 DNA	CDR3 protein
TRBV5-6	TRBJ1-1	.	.	TGTGCCAGCAGCTTGGCGGTGGGGCAGGCTTTCTTT	CASSLAVGQAFF
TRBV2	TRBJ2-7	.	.	TGTGCCAGCAGTGAATTAACCGGCTCCTACGAGCAGTACTTC	CASSELTGSYEQYF
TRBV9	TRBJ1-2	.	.	TGTGCCAGCAGCGGAGGCCCGGGGGATGGCTACACCTTC	CASSGGPGDGYTF
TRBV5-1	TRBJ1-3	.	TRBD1	TGCGCCAGCAGCACCGGACAGGTCGGAAACACCATATATTTT	CASSTGQVGNTIYF
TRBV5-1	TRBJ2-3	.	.	TGCGCCAGCAGGAGGCAGCCTAGCACAGATACGCAGTATTTT	CASRRQPSTDTQYF
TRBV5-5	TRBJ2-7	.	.	TGTGCCAGCAGCCCTGCTCCCGGGGTCCACGAGCAGTACTTC	CASSPAPGVHEQYF
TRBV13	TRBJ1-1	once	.	TGTGCCAGCAGCCTAGGACGGGGGGGCACTGAAGCTTTCTTT	CASSLGRGGTEAFF
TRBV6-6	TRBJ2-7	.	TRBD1	TGTGCCAGCAGTTACGTCGGGACAGGTACTTTGGAGCAGTACTTC	CASSYVGTGTLEQYF
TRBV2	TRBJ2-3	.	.	TGTGCCAGCAGTGACTACGGGAACACAGATACGCAGTATTTT	CASSDYGNTDTQYF
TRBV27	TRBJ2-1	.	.	TGTGCCAGCAGTTTATACGGGACTTTCGACAATGAGCAGTTCTTC	CASSLYGTFDNEQFF
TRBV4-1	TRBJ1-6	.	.	TGCGCCAGCAGCCCCCAAGTGGGCAGTTCCAATTCACCCCTCCACTTT	CASSPQVGSSNSPLHF
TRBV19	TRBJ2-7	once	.	TGTGCCAGTAGTTCGCACCGGGACTCCTACGAGCAGTACTTC	CASSSHRDSYEQYF
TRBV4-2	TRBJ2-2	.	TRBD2	TGTGCCAGCAGCCAATTAACTAGCGACGCCGGGGAGCTGTTTTTT	CASSQLTSDAGELFF
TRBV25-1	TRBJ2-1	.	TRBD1	TGTGCCAGCAGTGCCTCCGGGACAGGGGGCGGTGAGCAGTTCTTC	CASSASGTGGGEQFF
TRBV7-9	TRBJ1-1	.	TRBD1	TGTGCCAGCAGCTTAGGACAGGGATGGAACACTGAAGCTTTCTTT	CASSLGQGWNTEAFF
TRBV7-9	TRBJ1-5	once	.	TGTGCCAGCAGCTCAACGGGGGGGTATGGGCCCCAGCATTTT	CASSSTGGYGPQHF
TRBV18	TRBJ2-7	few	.	TGTGCCAGCTCACCAAGGAGTCGCGCAGGGCAAAGCTCCTACGAGCAGTACTTC	CASSPRSRAGQSSYEQYF
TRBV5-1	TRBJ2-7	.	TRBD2	TGCGCCAGCAGCGAGGGACTAGCGGGCTACGAGCAGTACTTC	CASSEGLAGYEQYF
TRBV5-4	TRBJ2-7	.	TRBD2	TGTGCCAGCAGCTCCCTAGCGGGAGGGCTCCACGAGCAGTACTTC	CASSSLAGGLHEQYF
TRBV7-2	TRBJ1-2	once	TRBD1	TGTGCCAGCAGCTCCGGACAGGGGTCGAGGATAAGTGGCTACACCTTC	CASSSGQGSRISGYTF
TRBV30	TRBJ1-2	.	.	TGTGCCTGGATAGGCGGGGGGATTCTGGGCTACACCTTC	CAWIGGGILGYTF
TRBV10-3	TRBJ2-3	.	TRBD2	TGTGCCATCAGTGACAGCGGGGAACTCACAGATACGCAGTATTTT	CAISDSGELTDTQYF
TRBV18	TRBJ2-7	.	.	TGTGCCAGCTCACCACTTACTACTGTGTTCGGCGAGCAGTACTTC	CASSPLTTVFGEQYF
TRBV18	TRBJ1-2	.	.	TGTGCCAGCTCACCACGGGAGGATGGCTACACCTTC	CASSPREDGYTF
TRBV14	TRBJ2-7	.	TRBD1	TGTGCCAGCTCTGAGACAGGGGCCTTTTCCTACGAGCAGTACTTC	CASSETGAFSYEQYF
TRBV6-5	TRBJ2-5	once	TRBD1	TGTGCCAGCAGTTACTTACAGGGGTGGCAAGAGACCCAGTACTTC	CASSYLQGWQETQYF
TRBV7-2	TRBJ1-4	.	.	TGTGCCAGCAGCTTAGCCAGGCGATCCGAAAAACTGTTTTTT	CASSLARRSEKLFF
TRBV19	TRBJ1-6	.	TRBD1	TGTGCCAGTAGTGGTTTGGGGACAGCCCATTCACCCCTCCACTTT	CASSGLGTAHSPLHF
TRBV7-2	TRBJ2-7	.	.	TGTGCCAGCAGCTTGCCAGGGTACGAGCAGTACTTC	CASSLPGYEQYF
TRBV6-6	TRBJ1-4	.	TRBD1	TGTGCCAGCACCCCGGACAGGGTGGTCACTAATGAAAAACTGTTTTTT	CASTPDRVVTNEKLFF
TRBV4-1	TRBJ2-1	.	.	TGCGCCAGCAGCGAAGTTGAGGGAGAGCAGTTCTTC	CASSEVEGEQFF
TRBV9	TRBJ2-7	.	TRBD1	TGTGCCAGCAGCGTAGGTAGGACAGGGAAGGACGAGCAGTACTTC	CASSVGRTGKDEQYF
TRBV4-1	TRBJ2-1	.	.	TGCGCCAGCAGCCTGCCGGGAAGAACAAATGAGCAGTTCTTC	CASSLPGRTNEQFF